The clone carrying this T cell receptor (beta chain) appeared a few times. This specimen belongs to a study of blood T cell repertoires in COVID-19. Study background: The United States, Italy and Spain provided the acute and convalescent COVID-19 samples.

The authors' processing: Estimation of nucleated cell counts was performed using reference gene primer amplification. Produced via immunoSEQ multiplex PCR; TCRdb's table is partial and in-frame only. That table is the source of V, J and clone size, and D and trimming were worked out from the DNA. Of about 74,000 clones listed, roughly 70% are singletons. The CDR3 is 12 residues long. Germline trimming cut 7 bases from V and 6 bases from J; bases unmatched to any gene: 6. Germline V CDR1 and CDR2: SGHVS, FQNEAQ. The chain is built from TRBV7-8 and TRBJ2-7; 7 bases are shared with TRBD1. This receptor was obtained from a man between 65 and 85 years old with acute or convalescent COVID-19. The sequencing input was peripheral blood. CDR3 sequence (DNA): TGTGCCAGCACCTCGGACAGGCGCGAGCAGTACTTC. Translating gives CASTSDRREQYF.